This TCR beta chain is from a study of regulatory T cells in long-lasting Graves disease. This clonotype has ten or more counts. The time point here: newly diagnosed GD, antithyroid drugs for less than 3 months. The TCR library was made from RNA extracted from PBMCs. The patient group derived from an endocrinology department in Xi'an, China. Investigators prepared the TCR beta libraries by applying iRepertoire HTBI primers and Arm-PCR of CDR3 regions. TCRdb processed the multiplex PCR reads anew with MiXCR; each CDR3 protein has one entry. This sample has 440,000 or so distinct CDR3 sequences; 14% to 15% occur once, and the top ten carry around 15%. With V trimmed by 6 bases and J by 1 base, 8 bases remained unmatched. From germline, CDR1 is DFQATT and CDR2 SNEGSKA (reference sequence). The CDR3 length is 15 residues. The same sample was also studied in work on T cells in Graves' hyperthyroidism and ophthalmopathy. Turning to that study: Stable hyperthyroidism was separated from ophthalmopathy by a model based on 13 V-J features.

This TCR was recovered from a woman aged 25 to 45 with Graves disease. The chain joins TRBV20-1 to TRBJ2-1; 8 bases match TRBD2. The specimen comprised peripheral blood mononuclear cells (PBMCs), sampled at new diagnosis, from a patient treated with antithyroid drugs. The CDR3 region has the DNA TGCAGTGCACCGTCTTTAGCGGGATCCTACAATGAGCAGTTCTTC. It codes for CSAPSLAGSYNEQFF.